This T cell receptor beta chain was retrieved from a study of response to subunit inactivated influenza vaccine. This clonotype has only a few counts. The antigen is not known. Germline V gene sequence: CDR1 DFQATT, CDR2 SNEGSKA (reference sequence). The V gene lost 1 base and the J gene lost 2 bases, with 27 bases spanning the gap. This CDR3 region has 19 residues. TCRdb independently ran MiXCR on the RT-PCR reads; one entry per CDR3 protein. This sample yields 450,000 to 600,000 distinct CDR3 sequences, of which roughly 8.2% are seen a single time; roughly 13% belongs to the top ten. Study observations and caveats: The authors suggested that every seasonal influenza vaccination recruits few new T cells.

The origin of this receptor is a man between 50 and 69 years old who received an inactivated influenza vaccine. Source: PBMCs from blood, taken around 25 months after vaccination. The chain carries TRBV20-1 and TRBJ2-7; D is possibly TRBD2 (5 bases). The DNA of the CDR3 is TGCAGTGCTAGAGGAGGGTCTGCGGACCTCCCGAAATTTACCTACGAGCAGTACTTC. Its translation: CSARGGSADLPKFTYEQYF.